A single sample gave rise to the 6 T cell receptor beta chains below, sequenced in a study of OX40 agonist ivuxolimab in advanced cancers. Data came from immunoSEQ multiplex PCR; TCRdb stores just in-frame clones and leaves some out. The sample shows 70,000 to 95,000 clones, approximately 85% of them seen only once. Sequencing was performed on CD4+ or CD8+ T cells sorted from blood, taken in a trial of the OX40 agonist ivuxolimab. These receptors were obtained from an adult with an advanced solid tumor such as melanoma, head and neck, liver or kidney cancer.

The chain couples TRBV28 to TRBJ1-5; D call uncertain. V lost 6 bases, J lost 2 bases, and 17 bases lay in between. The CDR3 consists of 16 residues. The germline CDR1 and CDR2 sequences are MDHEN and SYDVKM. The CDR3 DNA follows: TGTGCCAGCAGAAGGGAGAGGGAAGAGGGCAATCAGCCCCAGCATTTT. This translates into CASRREREEGNQPQHF.

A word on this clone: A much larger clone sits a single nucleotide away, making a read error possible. CDR3 nucleotide sequence: TGTGCCAGCAGCTCGACGGAATATGGCTACACCTTC. Protein: CASSSTEYGYTF. This rearrangement joins TRBV11-3 to TRBJ1-2; D unclear. Germline-derived CDR1 and CDR2 are SGHNT and YENEEA. V shed 4 bases and J shed 5 bases, with 8 bases lying between them. The CDR3 covers 12 residues.

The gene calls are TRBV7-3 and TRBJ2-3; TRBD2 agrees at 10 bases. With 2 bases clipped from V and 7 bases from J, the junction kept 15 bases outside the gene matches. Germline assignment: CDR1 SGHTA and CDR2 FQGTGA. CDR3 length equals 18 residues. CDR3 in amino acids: CASSLQGGLAGDVNTQYF. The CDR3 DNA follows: TGTGCCAGCAGCTTACAGGGAGGGCTAGCGGGAGACGTGAATACGCAGTATTTT.

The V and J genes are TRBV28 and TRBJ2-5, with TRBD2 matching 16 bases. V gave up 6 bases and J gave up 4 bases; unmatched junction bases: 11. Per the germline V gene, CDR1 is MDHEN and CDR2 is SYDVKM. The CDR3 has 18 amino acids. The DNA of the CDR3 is TGTGCCAGCAGCCGCCCGGGACTAGCGGGAGGGGGACTAGAGACCCAGTACTTC. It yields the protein CASSRPGLAGGGLETQYF. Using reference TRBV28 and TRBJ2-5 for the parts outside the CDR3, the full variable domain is DVKVTQSSRYLVKRTGEKVFLECVQDMDHENMFWYRQDPGLGLRLIYFSYDVKMKEKGDIPEGYSVSREKKERFSLILESASTNQTSMYLCASSRPGLAGGGLETQYFGPGTRLLVL.

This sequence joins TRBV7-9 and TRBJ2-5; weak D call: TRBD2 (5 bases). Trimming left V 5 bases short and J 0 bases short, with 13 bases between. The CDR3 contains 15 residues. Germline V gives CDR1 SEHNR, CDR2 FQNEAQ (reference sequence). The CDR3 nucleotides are TGTGCCAGCAGCCTGGCGGGTGGGGACCAAGAGACCCAGTACTTC. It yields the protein CASSLAGGDQETQYF.

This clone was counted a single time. CDR3 DNA sequence: TGTGCCAGCAGCCGCGGGGGGCCCCAGCATTTT. Encoded protein: CASSRGGPQHF. The V and J genes are TRBV7-9 and TRBJ1-5, with D possibly being TRBD1 (5 bases). The germline gives CDR1 SEHNR, CDR2 FQNEAQ (reference sequence). The germline V and J ends were trimmed by 5 bases and 9 bases, with 8 bases remaining between them. The CDR3 runs to 11 residues.